The entry that follows covers one T cell receptor (beta chain) sequence. Its antigen remains unknown. This entry belongs to a study of T cell responses to AZD1222 COVID-19 vaccine. Using immunoSEQ multiplex PCR, the repertoire was profiled, and TCRdb retains in-frame clones only, with some absent. Of some 150,000 clones detected, roughly 90% appear once; the ten largest clones hold more than 3%. Study results and limitations: Spike-specific TCR breadth and depth grew following two AZD1222 doses.

Germline V gives CDR1 MGHRA, CDR2 YSYEKL. The CDR3 has 15 residues. V shed 0 bases and J shed 0 bases, with 8 bases lying between them. The receptor comes from an adult who received the AZD1222 COVID-19 vaccine. The sample here was peripheral blood, taken 28 days after the second AZD1222 dose. The chain links TRBV4-1 to TRBJ1-1; D may be TRBD1 (5 bases). The CDR3 loop reads CASSQELGVNTEAFF. As DNA, the CDR3 is TGCGCCAGCAGCCAAGAGCTGGGGGTGAACACTGAAGCTTTCTTT.